The entry below gives a single T cell receptor beta chain sequence along with its context. Use of 60 Vbeta and 13 Jbeta primers characterized the PCR. The repertoire was sequenced with immunoSEQ multiplex PCR; TCRdb's copy has only in-frame clones and lacks some. The sample yields approximately 100,000 clones, 74% seen once. These data come from a study of cytomegalovirus exposure and HLA in healthy donors. There are 17 residues in the CDR3. Germline V lookup: CDR1 SGDLS, CDR2 YYNGEE. V shed 0 bases, J shed 7 bases, and the junction held 12 bases outside the gene matches. The gene calls are TRBV9 and TRBJ2-3; 9 nucleotides match TRBD2. The receptor's source is a human donor in good health. The specimen was PBMCs. CDR3 in amino acids: CASSVEVRSGRRNTQYF. The CDR3, as DNA: TGTGCCAGCAGCGTAGAGGTCAGGAGCGGGAGGCGTAATACGCAGTATTTT.